This TCR beta chain was observed in a study of long-term antiretroviral therapy in people with HIV. This CDR3 region has 15 residues. Germline-derived CDR1 and CDR2 are MNHEY and SMNVEV (reference sequence). V lost 7 bases and J 2 bases, leaving 17 bases between the germline ends. Running of the v3.0 immunoSEQ assay took place at survey level. Assay used: immunoSEQ multiplex PCR; TCRdb lists only in-frame clones, some missing. The table shows approximately 30,000 clones, with about 86% occurring only once. Sequenced here: unsorted PBMCs, sampled 0.8 years after starting antiretroviral therapy. The sequence was collected from a woman aged 25 to 39 with HIV. The chain joins TRBV27 to TRBJ1-2; tentatively, D is TRBD1 (5 bases). CDR3: CASTNIGTPNYGYTF. CDR3 DNA: TGTGCCAGCACCAATATCGGGACTCCCAACTATGGCTACACCTTC.